Listed below are T cell receptor beta chains from one sample, sequenced in a study of chemoradiotherapy in HPV16-positive cancers. Sequencing used immunoSEQ multiplex PCR; TCRdb keeps in-frame clones, though not all of them. The sample records 55,000 to 85,000 clones, 88% being singletons. The sample consisted of blood, taken from a patient who underwent chemoradiotherapy. The source of these receptors is a human donor with HPV-associated anogenital cancer. Both conserved end residues are part of each CDR3. The D gene is left open where the match is weak. Some rows have no size entry. The others give once, few or many, or a class for an expanded clone.

J gene: TRBJ1-6; V gene: TRBV30; D gene: TRBD1; clone size: NA; CDR3 DNA: TGTGCCTTGATCAGGGGGTATAACTCACCCCTCCACTTT; CDR3 protein: CALIRGYNSPLHF
J gene: TRBJ2-1; V gene: TRBV5-1; D gene: NA; clone size: NA; CDR3 DNA: TGCGCCAGCAGCCCTTACGGGATGAATGAGCAGTTCTTC; CDR3 protein: CASSPYGMNEQFF
J gene: TRBJ2-3; V gene: TRBV28; D gene: NA; clone size: NA; CDR3 DNA: TGTGCCAGCAGTTCTACGGTCACGCAGTATTTT; CDR3 protein: CASSSTVTQYF
J gene: TRBJ1-5; V gene: TRBV5-1; D gene: NA; clone size: NA; CDR3 DNA: TGCGCCAGCAGCTTGTCGGGGGGCAATCAGCCCCAGCATTTT; CDR3 protein: CASSLSGGNQPQHF
J gene: TRBJ2-7; V gene: TRBV19; D gene: TRBD2; clone size: NA; CDR3 DNA: TGTGCCAGTAGTACGACGGGACTAGCGGGCGAGCAGTACTTC; CDR3 protein: CASSTTGLAGEQYF
J gene: TRBJ1-3; V gene: TRBV6-5; D gene: TRBD1; clone size: NA; CDR3 DNA: TGTGCCAGCAGCCCGGACAGGGCGGGAGGAAACACCATATATTTT; CDR3 protein: CASSPDRAGGNTIYF
J gene: TRBJ2-7; V gene: TRBV27; D gene: TRBD2; clone size: NA; CDR3 DNA: TGTGCCAGCAGCCAGGCACTAGCGAGGTCCTACGAGCAGTACTTC; CDR3 protein: CASSQALARSYEQYF
J gene: TRBJ1-1; V gene: TRBV7-8; D gene: NA; clone size: NA; CDR3 DNA: TGTGCCAGCAGCTTAACAGCAACGAACACTGAAGCTTTCTTT; CDR3 protein: CASSLTATNTEAFF
J gene: TRBJ1-1; V gene: TRBV5-4; D gene: NA; clone size: NA; CDR3 DNA: TGTGCCAGCAGCTTGGCAGTGGCGGGGGTCGAAGCTTTCTTT; CDR3 protein: CASSLAVAGVEAFF
J gene: TRBJ2-7; V gene: TRBV7-2; D gene: NA; clone size: NA; CDR3 DNA: TGTGCCAGCAGCTTGGAACTAGCCTACGAGCAGTACTTC; CDR3 protein: CASSLELAYEQYF
J gene: TRBJ1-1; V gene: TRBV19; D gene: NA; clone size: NA; CDR3 DNA: TGTGCCAGTAGTATTGAGAAGTTCACTGAAGCTTTCTTT; CDR3 protein: CASSIEKFTEAFF
J gene: TRBJ1-1; V gene: TRBV30; D gene: NA; clone size: few; CDR3 DNA: TGTGCCTGGGGGAGGCGGACTGAAGCTTTCTTT; CDR3 protein: CAWGRRTEAFF
J gene: TRBJ2-7; V gene: TRBV21-1; D gene: NA; clone size: NA; CDR3 DNA: TGTGCCAGCAGCAACGGCCGGGACGGCAACACCTACGAGCAGTACTTC; CDR3 protein: CASSNGRDGNTYEQYF
J gene: TRBJ1-1; V gene: TRBV7-3; D gene: NA; clone size: once; CDR3 DNA: TGTGCCAGCAGCTTGGCAGATGGAACTGAAGCTTTCTTT; CDR3 protein: CASSLADGTEAFF
J gene: TRBJ1-2; V gene: TRBV6-5; D gene: TRBD1; clone size: medium-sized; CDR3 DNA: TGTGCCAGCAGCCCGACAGGGTCCAGTAATTATGGCTACACCTTC; CDR3 protein: CASSPTGSSNYGYTF
J gene: TRBJ2-1; V gene: TRBV15; D gene: NA; clone size: NA; CDR3 DNA: TGTGCCACCAGCAGAGGGACTGCCGGCAATGAGCAGTTCTTC; CDR3 protein: CATSRGTAGNEQFF
J gene: TRBJ2-1; V gene: TRBV6-4; D gene: TRBD2; clone size: few; CDR3 DNA: TGTGCCAGCAGTCGGGGGGGCTCCTACAATGAGCAGTTCTTC; CDR3 protein: CASSRGGSYNEQFF
J gene: TRBJ2-2; V gene: TRBV19; D gene: TRBD1; clone size: once; CDR3 DNA: TGTGCCAGTAGTACCCGGACAGGGACATCCACCGGGGAGCTGTTTTTT; CDR3 protein: CASSTRTGTSTGELFF
J gene: TRBJ1-4; V gene: TRBV27; D gene: NA; clone size: NA; CDR3 DNA: TGTGCCAGCAGTCACAATCAAGGAAATGAAAAACTGTTTTTT; CDR3 protein: CASSHNQGNEKLFF
J gene: TRBJ1-6; V gene: TRBV5-4; D gene: NA; clone size: NA; CDR3 DNA: TGTGCCAGCAGCTTGGAACCAGGGTGGACCTATAATTCACCCCTCCACTTT; CDR3 protein: CASSLEPGWTYNSPLHF
J gene: TRBJ2-5; V gene: TRBV29-1; D gene: TRBD1; clone size: NA; CDR3 DNA: TGCAGCCTGGTATCGAGGACAGGAGAGACCCAGTACTTC; CDR3 protein: CSLVSRTGETQYF
J gene: TRBJ1-2; V gene: TRBV4-1; D gene: TRBD1; clone size: NA; CDR3 DNA: TGCGCCAGCAGCCAAGAGCCGGGACAGCACTATGGCTACACCTTC; CDR3 protein: CASSQEPGQHYGYTF
J gene: TRBJ2-5; V gene: TRBV18; D gene: TRBD1; clone size: NA; CDR3 DNA: TGTGCCAGCTCAAACAACAGGGGAGAAGAGACCCAGTACTTC; CDR3 protein: CASSNNRGEETQYF
J gene: TRBJ2-5; V gene: TRBV5-1; D gene: TRBD1; clone size: NA; CDR3 DNA: TGCGCCAGCAGCTTGCCCTCGGACAGGGGAGAGACCCAGTACTTC; CDR3 protein: CASSLPSDRGETQYF
J gene: TRBJ1-1; V gene: TRBV28; D gene: NA; clone size: NA; CDR3 DNA: TGTGCCACCCATAAGGGGAGTATGAACACTGAAGCTTTCTTT; CDR3 protein: CATHKGSMNTEAFF
J gene: TRBJ1-2; V gene: TRBV19; D gene: NA; clone size: NA; CDR3 DNA: TGTGCCAGTAGTATGGAAGGCCATAGGGGGTCCTATGGCTACACCTTC; CDR3 protein: CASSMEGHRGSYGYTF
J gene: TRBJ1-6; V gene: TRBV6-6; D gene: NA; clone size: once; CDR3 DNA: TGTGCCAGCAGTTACGAGTGGACAGCCGTTTCACCCCTCCACTTT; CDR3 protein: CASSYEWTAVSPLHF
J gene: TRBJ1-5; V gene: TRBV28; D gene: NA; clone size: NA; CDR3 DNA: TGTGCCAGCAGTTCATATAGCAATCAGCCCCAGCATTTT; CDR3 protein: CASSSYSNQPQHF
J gene: TRBJ2-1; V gene: TRBV28; D gene: TRBD1; clone size: NA; CDR3 DNA: TGTGCCAGCAGTCCCGTGGGACAGGGGGCGCGCAATGAGCAGTTCTTC; CDR3 protein: CASSPVGQGARNEQFF
J gene: TRBJ1-6; V gene: TRBV11-2; D gene: NA; clone size: NA; CDR3 DNA: TGTGCCAGCAGCCAAAATTCACCCCTCCACTTT; CDR3 protein: CASSQNSPLHF
J gene: TRBJ2-3; V gene: TRBV7-9; D gene: TRBD2; clone size: NA; CDR3 DNA: TGTGCCAGCAGGCTACTAGCGGGGGGTCTCGACTTCACAGATACGCAGTATTTT; CDR3 protein: CASRLLAGGLDFTDTQYF
J gene: TRBJ2-3; V gene: TRBV27; D gene: NA; clone size: NA; CDR3 DNA: TGTGCCAGCAGACGTACAGATACGCAGTATTTT; CDR3 protein: CASRRTDTQYF
J gene: TRBJ2-7; V gene: TRBV7-2; D gene: NA; clone size: NA; CDR3 DNA: TGTGCCAGCAGCCCATTAGGGGCCGGGACGGCCCTCTACGAGCAGTACTTC; CDR3 protein: CASSPLGAGTALYEQYF
J gene: TRBJ1-1; V gene: TRBV6-1; D gene: TRBD1; clone size: NA; CDR3 DNA: TGTGCCAGCAATGACAGGGCAGTTGGTGAAGCTTTCTTT; CDR3 protein: CASNDRAVGEAFF
J gene: TRBJ2-7; V gene: TRBV12-1; D gene: NA; clone size: NA; CDR3 DNA: TGTGCCAGCACCCAAAGGGGCTTTCTCTCCTACGAGCAGTACTTC; CDR3 protein: CASTQRGFLSYEQYF
J gene: TRBJ2-7; V gene: TRBV28; D gene: NA; clone size: NA; CDR3 DNA: TGTGCCAGCAGTTTAAGGGGCTACGAGCAGTACTTC; CDR3 protein: CASSLRGYEQYF